What follows is one T cell receptor (beta chain) and its context. Antigen specificity is unknown. This sample is drawn from a study of cytomegalovirus exposure and HLA in healthy donors. Overall study results and limits: Roughly even sequencing depth across donors was the assumption behind the presence/absence analyses.

Vbeta (60) and Jbeta (13) primers were used in the PCR. Sequencing was performed with immunoSEQ multiplex PCR; in TCRdb, only in-frame clones are kept and a portion is missing. The data contain roughly 140,000 clones, almost 80% of them singletons. The CDR3 totals 13 residues. CDR1 and CDR2 from the germline V gene are MGHRA and YSYEKL. V lost 5 bases and J 1 base, leaving 7 bases between the germline ends. The chain recombines TRBV4-1 with TRBJ2-3, with D unclear. The receptor was derived from a woman in her thirties in good health and CMV-seronegative. Sample: PBMCs. Written as DNA, the CDR3 is TGCGCCAGCAGCACGTCGGGCACAGATACGCAGTATTTT. Protein sequence: CASSTSGTDTQYF.